The source of this TCR beta chain is a study of blood T cell repertoires in COVID-19. On the study more broadly: Collection of acute and convalescent COVID-19 samples took place in the United States, Italy and Spain. T cells, B-cell-depleted T cells, or PBMCs provided the cDNA or gDNA that served as material.

This clone was seen just once. With 4 bases removed from V and 3 bases from J, the gap between germline ends came to 9 bases. This CDR3 region has 14 residues. Germline CDR1 reads WSHSY; CDR2 reads SAAADI. Under the authors' procedure: For nucleated cells, counts were estimated from reference gene primer amplification. The table came from immunoSEQ multiplex PCR; TCRdb's copy has only in-frame clones and leaves some out. The V and J calls and clone size are taken from that table; D and trimming were inferred from the DNA. The data contain tens of thousands of clones, approximately 81% of them singletons.

The TCR was taken from a woman of 80 years or more with acute or convalescent COVID-19. This rearrangement joins TRBV10-2 to TRBJ1-4; D uncertain. Sequences were obtained from peripheral blood. CDR3 coding DNA: TGCGCCAGCAGTGGGCTCCCGTCTAATGAAAAACTGTTTTTT. Translating gives CASSGLPSNEKLFF.